This TCR beta chain was retrieved from a study of identical twins. The CDR3 is made up of 13 amino acids. Trimming took off 5 bases at V and 4 bases at J, with 11 bases between the two ends. CDR1 is SEHNR and CDR2 is FQNEAQ in the germline V gene (reference sequence). Unique molecular identifiers were present on the cDNA, which also gained a universal primer site by template switching. TCRdb re-derived calls from the 5' RACE reads in MiXCR, one entry per CDR3 protein. The sample consists of 500,000 or so distinct CDR3 sequences, less than 25% of them appearing once. These same data were also listed under a study on T cells expressing NK-cell markers. That publication notes: Clones of NKG2C+ T cells that had expanded were of unclear HCMV specificity.

The chain employs TRBV7-9 and TRBJ1-1, with D possibly matching TRBD1 (6 bases). The sequenced sample consisted of CD4+ T cells sorted from blood. This clonotype originated in a woman younger than 35 in good health. CDR3: CASSKEGGTEAFF. Here the CDR3 DNA reads TGTGCCAGCAGCAAGGAAGGGGGCACTGAAGCTTTCTTT.